This T cell receptor (beta chain) was identified during a study of post-analysis software for immune sequencing data. Study results and limitations: Pronounced co-clustering by F measure was evident among identically batched samples. About five TRBV segments appeared more often in patients than in controls, and TRBV5-6, TRBV5-1 and TRBV20-1 were among these.

Details on this clonotype: Antigen unknown.

Unique molecular identifiers were carried by the TCR beta cDNA libraries. TCRdb re-called the PCR reads through MiXCR, storing one row per CDR3 protein. The sample records just over 250,000 distinct CDR3 sequences, about 40% being singletons. The CDR3 consists of 19 residues. J was trimmed by 2 bases and V by 0 bases; bases with no gene match: 16. CDR1 is SGHAT and CDR2 is FQNNGV in the germline V gene. The TCR originated in a girl between 5 and 17 years old with multiple sclerosis. Sequencing input: blood. The V call is TRBV11-2, the J call TRBJ2-7; 7 bases agree with TRBD2. CDR3 sequence reads: CASSLDRGLGRLEPYEQYF. The CDR3 DNA sequence: TGTGCCAGCAGCTTAGATAGGGGTCTCGGGAGGTTAGAACCCTACGAGCAGTACTTC. Combining the CDR3 with reference TRBV11-2 and TRBJ2-7 gives the whole variable domain EAGVAQSPRYKIIEKRQSVAFWCNPISGHATLYWYQQILGQGPKLLIQFQNNGVVDDSQLPKDRFSAERLKGVDSTLKIQPAKLEDSAVYLCASSLDRGLGRLEPYEQYFGPGTRLTVT.